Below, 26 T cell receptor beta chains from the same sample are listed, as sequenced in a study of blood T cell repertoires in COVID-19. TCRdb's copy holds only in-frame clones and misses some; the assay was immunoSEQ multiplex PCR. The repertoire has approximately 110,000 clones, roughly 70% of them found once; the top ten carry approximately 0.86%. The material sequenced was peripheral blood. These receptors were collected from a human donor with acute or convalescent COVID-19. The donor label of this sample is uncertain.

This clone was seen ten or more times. CDR3: CASSSLGTSVETQYF. The CDR3, as DNA: TGTGCCAGCAGCTCTCTCGGGACTAGCGTAGAGACCCAGTACTTC. This chain uses TRBV14 with TRBJ2-5; 10 nucleotides match TRBD2. The CDR3 consists of 15 residues. Germline V gene sequence: CDR1 SGHDN, CDR2 FVKESK. Trimming at V came to 5 bases and at J to 4 bases, leaving 7 bases not matched to a gene.

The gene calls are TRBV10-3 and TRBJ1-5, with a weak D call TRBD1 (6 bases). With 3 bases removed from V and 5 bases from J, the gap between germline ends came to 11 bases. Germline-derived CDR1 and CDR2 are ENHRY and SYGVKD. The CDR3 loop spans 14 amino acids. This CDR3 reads CAISDSQGHQPQHF. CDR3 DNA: TGTGCCATCAGTGACAGCCAGGGGCATCAGCCCCAGCATTTT.

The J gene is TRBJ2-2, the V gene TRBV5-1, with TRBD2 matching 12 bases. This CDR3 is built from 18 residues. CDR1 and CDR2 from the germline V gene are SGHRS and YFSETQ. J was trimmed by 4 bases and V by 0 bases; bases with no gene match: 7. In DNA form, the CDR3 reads TGCGCCAGCAGCTTGGCGCTAGCGGGGGGGCTGTTCACCGGGGAGCTGTTTTTT. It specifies CASSLALAGGLFTGELFF.

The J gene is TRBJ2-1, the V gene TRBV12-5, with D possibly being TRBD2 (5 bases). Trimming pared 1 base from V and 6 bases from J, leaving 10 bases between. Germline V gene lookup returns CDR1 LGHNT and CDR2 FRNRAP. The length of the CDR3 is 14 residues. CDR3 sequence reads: CASGLGLSVNEQFF. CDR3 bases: TGTGCTAGTGGTTTGGGACTAAGTGTCAATGAGCAGTTCTTC.

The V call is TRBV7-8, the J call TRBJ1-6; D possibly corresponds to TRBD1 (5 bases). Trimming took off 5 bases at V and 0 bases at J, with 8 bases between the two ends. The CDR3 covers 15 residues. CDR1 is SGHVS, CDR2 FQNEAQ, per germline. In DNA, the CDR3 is TGTGCCAGCAGCGCCGGGGGCTCCTATAATTCACCCCTCCACTTT. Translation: CASSAGGSYNSPLHF.

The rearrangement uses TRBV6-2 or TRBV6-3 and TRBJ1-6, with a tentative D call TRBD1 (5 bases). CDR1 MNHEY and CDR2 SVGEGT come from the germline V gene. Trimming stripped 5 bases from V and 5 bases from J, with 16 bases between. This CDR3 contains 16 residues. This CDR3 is CASSLLGGLNNSPLHF. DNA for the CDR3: TGTGCCAGCAGTCTCTTGGGGGGACTGAATAATTCACCCCTCCACTTT.

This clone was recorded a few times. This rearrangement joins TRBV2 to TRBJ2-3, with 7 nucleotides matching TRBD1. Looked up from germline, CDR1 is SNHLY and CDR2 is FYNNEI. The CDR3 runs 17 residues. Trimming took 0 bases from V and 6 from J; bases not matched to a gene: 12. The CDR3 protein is CASSEARQGPQSDTQYF. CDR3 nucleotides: TGTGCCAGCAGTGAAGCGCGACAGGGCCCCCAATCGGATACGCAGTATTTT.

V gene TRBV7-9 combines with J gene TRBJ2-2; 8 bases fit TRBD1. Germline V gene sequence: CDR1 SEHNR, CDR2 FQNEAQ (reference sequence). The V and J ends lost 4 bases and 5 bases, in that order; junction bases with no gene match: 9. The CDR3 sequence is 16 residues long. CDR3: CASSSRTGRRTGELFF. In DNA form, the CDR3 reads TGTGCCAGCAGCTCGCGGACAGGGAGGCGGACCGGGGAGCTGTTTTTT.

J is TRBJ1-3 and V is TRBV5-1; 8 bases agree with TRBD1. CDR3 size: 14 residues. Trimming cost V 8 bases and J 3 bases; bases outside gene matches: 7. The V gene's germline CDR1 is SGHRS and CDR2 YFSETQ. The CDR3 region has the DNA TGCGCCAGTCAAGACAGGGGAGGTGGAAACACCATATATTTT. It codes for CASQDRGGGNTIYF.

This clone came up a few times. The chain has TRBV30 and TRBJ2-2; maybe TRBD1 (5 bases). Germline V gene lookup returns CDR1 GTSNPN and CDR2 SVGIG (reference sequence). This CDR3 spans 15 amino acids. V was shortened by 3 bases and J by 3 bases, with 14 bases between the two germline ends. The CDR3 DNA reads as TGTGCCTGGAGCCCTCCCAGGGATTACACCGGGGAGCTGTTTTTT. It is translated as CAWSPPRDYTGELFF.

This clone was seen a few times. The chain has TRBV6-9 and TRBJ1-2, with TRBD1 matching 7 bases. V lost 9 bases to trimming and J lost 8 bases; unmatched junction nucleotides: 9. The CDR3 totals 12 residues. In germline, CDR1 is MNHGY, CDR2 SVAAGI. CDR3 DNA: TGTGCCAGAATAGGGGGCCAGGGCGGCTACACCTTC. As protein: CARIGGQGGYTF.

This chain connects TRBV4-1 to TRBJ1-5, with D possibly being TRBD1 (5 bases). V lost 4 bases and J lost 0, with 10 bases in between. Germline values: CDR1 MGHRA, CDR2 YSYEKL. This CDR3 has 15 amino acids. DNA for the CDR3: TGCGCCAGCAGCCCATGGGGGGGTAGCAATCAGCCCCAGCATTTT. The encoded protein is CASSPWGGSNQPQHF.

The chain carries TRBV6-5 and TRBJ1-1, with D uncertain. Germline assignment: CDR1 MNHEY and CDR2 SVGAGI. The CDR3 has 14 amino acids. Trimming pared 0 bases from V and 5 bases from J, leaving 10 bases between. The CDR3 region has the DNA TGTGCCAGCAGTTACTCATGGGGAGGGACTGAAGCTTTCTTT. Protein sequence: CASSYSWGGTEAFF.

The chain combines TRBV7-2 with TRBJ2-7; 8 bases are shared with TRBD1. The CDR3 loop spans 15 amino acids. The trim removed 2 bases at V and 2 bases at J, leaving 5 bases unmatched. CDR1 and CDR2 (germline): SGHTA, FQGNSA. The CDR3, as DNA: TGTGCCAGCAGCTTAACCGGACAGGGACCCTACGAGCAGTACTTC. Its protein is CASSLTGQGPYEQYF.

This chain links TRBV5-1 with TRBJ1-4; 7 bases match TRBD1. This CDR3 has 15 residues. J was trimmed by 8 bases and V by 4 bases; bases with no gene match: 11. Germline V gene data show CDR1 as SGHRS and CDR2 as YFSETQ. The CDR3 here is CASSDDRVGREKLFF. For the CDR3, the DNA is TGCGCCAGCAGCGATGACAGGGTGGGGCGAGAAAAACTGTTTTTT. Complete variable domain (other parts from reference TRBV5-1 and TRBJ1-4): KAGVTQTPRYLIKTRGQQVTLSCSPISGHRSVSWYQQTPGQGLQFLFEYFSETQRNKGNFPGRFSGRQFSNSRSEMNVSTLELGDSALYLCASSDDRVGREKLFFGSGTQLSVL.

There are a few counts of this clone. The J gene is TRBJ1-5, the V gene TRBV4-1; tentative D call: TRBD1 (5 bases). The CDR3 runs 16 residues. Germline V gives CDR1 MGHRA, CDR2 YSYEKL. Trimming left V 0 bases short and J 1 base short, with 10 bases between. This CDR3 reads CASSQEKGHSNQPQHF. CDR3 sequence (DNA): TGCGCCAGCAGCCAAGAAAAAGGACACAGCAATCAGCCCCAGCATTTT.

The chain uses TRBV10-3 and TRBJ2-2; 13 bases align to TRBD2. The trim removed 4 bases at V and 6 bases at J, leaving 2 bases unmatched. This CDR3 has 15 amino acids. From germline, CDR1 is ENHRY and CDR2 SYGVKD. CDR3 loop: CAISGTSGGAGELFF. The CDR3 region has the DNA TGTGCCATCAGTGGAACTAGCGGGGGGGCCGGGGAGCTGTTTTTT.

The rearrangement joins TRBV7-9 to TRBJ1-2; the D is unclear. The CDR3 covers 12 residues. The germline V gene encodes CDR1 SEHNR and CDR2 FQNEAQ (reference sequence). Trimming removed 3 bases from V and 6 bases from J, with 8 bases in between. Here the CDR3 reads CASSFTGDGYTF. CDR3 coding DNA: TGTGCCAGCAGCTTCACCGGGGATGGCTACACCTTC.

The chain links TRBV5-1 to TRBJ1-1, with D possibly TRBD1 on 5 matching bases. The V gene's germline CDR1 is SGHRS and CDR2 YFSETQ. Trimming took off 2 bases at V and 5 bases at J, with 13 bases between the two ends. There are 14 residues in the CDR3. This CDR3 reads CASSFVREGTEAFF. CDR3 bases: TGCGCCAGCAGCTTCGTCAGGGAGGGAACTGAAGCTTTCTTT.

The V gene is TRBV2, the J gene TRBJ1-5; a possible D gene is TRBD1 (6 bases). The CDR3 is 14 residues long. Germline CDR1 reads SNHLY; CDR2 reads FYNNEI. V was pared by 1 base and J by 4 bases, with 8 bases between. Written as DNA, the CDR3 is TGTGCCAGCAGTGAAGAAAGGGGGAATCAGCCCCAGCATTTT. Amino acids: CASSEERGNQPQHF.

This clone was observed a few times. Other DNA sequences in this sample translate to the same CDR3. The CDR3 is CASSDRVQETQYF. DNA of the CDR3: TGTGCCAGCAGTGACAGGGTACAAGAGACCCAGTACTTC. J is TRBJ2-5 and V is TRBV5-6, with 7 bases identical to TRBD1. V gave up 5 bases and J gave up 2 bases; unmatched junction bases: 3. The CDR3 totals 13 residues. Looked up from germline, CDR1 is SGHDT and CDR2 is YYEEEE.

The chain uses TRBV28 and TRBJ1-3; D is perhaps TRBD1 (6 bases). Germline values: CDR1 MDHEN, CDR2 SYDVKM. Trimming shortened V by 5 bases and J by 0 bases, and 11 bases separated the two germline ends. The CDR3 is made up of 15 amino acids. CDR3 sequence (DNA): TGTGCCAGCAGTAACAGGGCTAACTCTGGAAACACCATATATTTT. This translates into CASSNRANSGNTIYF.

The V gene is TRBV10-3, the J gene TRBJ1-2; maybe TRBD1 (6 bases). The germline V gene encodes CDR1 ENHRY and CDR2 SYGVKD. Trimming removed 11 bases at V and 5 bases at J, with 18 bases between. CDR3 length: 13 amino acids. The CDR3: CAESGGRGYGYTF. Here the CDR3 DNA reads TGTGCCGAATCGGGGGGGCGCGGGTATGGCTACACCTTC.

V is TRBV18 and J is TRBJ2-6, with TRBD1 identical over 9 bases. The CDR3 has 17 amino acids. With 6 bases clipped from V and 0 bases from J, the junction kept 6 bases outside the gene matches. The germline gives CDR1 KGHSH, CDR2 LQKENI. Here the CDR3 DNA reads TGTGCCAGCTCGCTCCGGACAGGGGACTCTGGGGCCAACGTCCTGACTTTC. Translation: CASSLRTGDSGANVLTF.

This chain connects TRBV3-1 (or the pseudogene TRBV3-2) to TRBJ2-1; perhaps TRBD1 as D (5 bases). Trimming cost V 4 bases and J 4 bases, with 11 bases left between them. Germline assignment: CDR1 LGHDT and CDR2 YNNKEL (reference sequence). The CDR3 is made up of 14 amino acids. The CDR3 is CASSLLGRYNEQFF. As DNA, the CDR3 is TGTGCCAGCAGCCTTTTGGGGCGTTACAATGAGCAGTTCTTC.

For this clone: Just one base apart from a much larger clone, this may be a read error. CDR3 loop: CASSSRAGRGFEQFF. The DNA of the CDR3 is TGTGCCAGCAGTTCCCGGGCAGGGAGGGGGTTTGAGCAGTTCTTC. This chain joins TRBV6-2 or TRBV6-3 and TRBJ2-1, with D tentatively TRBD2 (7 bases). Trimming took 4 bases from V and 9 from J, leaving 19 bases between them. Per the germline V gene, CDR1 is MNHEY and CDR2 is SVGEGT. CDR3 length equals 15 residues.